Following are 17 T cell receptor beta chains from one sample sequenced in a study of blood T cell repertoires in COVID-19. Method: immunoSEQ multiplex PCR; TCRdb's copy keeps in-frame clones and lacks some. This table has about 310,000 clones, around 84% appearing once. Sequencing used peripheral blood. The receptors stem from a man aged 70-80 years with acute or convalescent COVID-19.

CDR3 region: CASSPSGGNEKLFF. In DNA form, the CDR3 reads TGTGCCAGCTCACCCTCTGGGGGGAATGAAAAACTGTTTTTT. The V call is TRBV18, the J call TRBJ1-4; D might be TRBD1 (5 bases). CDR1 and CDR2 from the germline V gene are KGHSH and LQKENI. Trimming cost V 3 bases and J 5 bases, with 10 bases left between them. The CDR3 extends over 14 amino acids.

This clone was seen just once. J is TRBJ1-3 and V is TRBV6-6; D is unclear. From germline, CDR1 is MNHNY and CDR2 SVGAGI (reference sequence). V lost 0 bases and J lost 3, with 9 bases in between. CDR3 size: 15 residues. The CDR3 spells CASSYSRLNGNTIYF. The CDR3 DNA reads as TGTGCCAGCAGTTACTCCAGATTAAATGGAAACACCATATATTTT.

This rearrangement joins TRBV27 to TRBJ1-4; weak D call: TRBD1 (5 bases). Trimming pared 5 bases from V and 8 bases from J, leaving 30 bases between. The CDR3 consists of 19 residues. From germline, CDR1 is MNHEY and CDR2 SMNVEV (reference sequence). DNA for the CDR3: TGTGCCAGCAGTCTAAAACCACCATCGCACGGGGGGGTCATGGAAAAACTGTTTTTT. Translated, it gives CASSLKPPSHGGVMEKLFF.

V gene TRBV19 combines with J gene TRBJ2-5; D possibly corresponds to TRBD1 (7 bases). Trimming left V 7 bases short and J 2 bases short, with 17 bases between. In germline, CDR1 is LNHDA, CDR2 SQIVND (reference sequence). The CDR3 loop spans 15 amino acids. The CDR3 nucleotides are TGTGCCAGTACCCAACAGGGGAGGACGCAAGAGACCCAGTACTTC. It codes for CASTQQGRTQETQYF.

The chain has TRBV10-2 and TRBJ2-1; 9 nucleotides line up with TRBD2. CDR1 and CDR2 from the germline V gene are WSHSY and SAAADI. Trimming cost V 6 bases and J 10 bases; bases outside gene matches: 16. The CDR3 consists of 16 residues. The CDR3 loop reads CASSHHNSGRRWEQFF. Written as DNA, the CDR3 is TGCGCCAGCAGCCACCACAATAGCGGGAGAAGATGGGAGCAGTTCTTC.

The chain combines TRBV29-1 with TRBJ1-1; tentatively, D is TRBD1 (5 bases). The V end lost 5 bases, the J end lost 4 bases, and 17 bases lay between the germline ends. Germline V lookup: CDR1 SQVTM, CDR2 ANQGSEA. This CDR3 comprises 14 residues. The CDR3, as DNA: TGCAGCGTTCCCGGGGGGGGTTGGCGCACTGAAGCTTTCTTT. This encodes CSVPGGGWRTEAFF. Using reference TRBV29-1 and TRBJ1-1 for the parts outside the CDR3, the full variable domain is SAVISQKPSRDICQRGTSLTIQCQVDSQVTMMFWYRQQPGQSLTLIATANQGSEATYESGFVIDKFPISRPNLTFSTLTVSNMSPEDSSIYLCSVPGGGWRTEAFFGQGTRLTVV.

The gene calls are TRBV7-9 and TRBJ2-7; perhaps TRBD1 as D (6 bases). Per germline, CDR1 SEHNR and CDR2 FQNEAQ (reference sequence). The CDR3 runs 12 residues. Trimming shortened V by 6 bases and J by 3 bases, and 9 bases separated the two germline ends. Here the CDR3 reads CASSRDIYEQYF. The CDR3 DNA follows: TGTGCCAGCAGTAGGGACATCTACGAGCAGTACTTC.

V and J are TRBV7-2 and TRBJ1-6; TRBD1 matches 8 bases. This CDR3 contains 14 residues. Trimming cost V 5 bases and J 8 bases; bases outside gene matches: 5. In germline, CDR1 is SGHTA, CDR2 FQGNSA. The CDR3 protein is CASSMGTGDSPLHF. CDR3 coding DNA: TGTGCCAGCAGCATGGGGACAGGAGATTCACCCCTCCACTTT.

The V and J genes are TRBV7-7 and TRBJ2-5; 10 nucleotides line up with TRBD2. CDR3 length: 15 residues. V lost 2 bases, J lost 5 bases, and 5 bases stayed unmatched. The germline gives CDR1 SSHAT, CDR2 FNYEAQ (reference sequence). The CDR3 loop reads CASSLLAGGEETQYF. DNA for the CDR3: TGTGCCAGCAGCTTATTAGCGGGGGGCGAGGAGACCCAGTACTTC.

The chain recombines TRBV28 with TRBJ1-5; weak D call: TRBD1 (6 bases). Trimming took off 3 bases at V and 3 bases at J, with 12 bases between the two ends. The CDR3 loop spans 15 amino acids. Germline assignment: CDR1 MDHEN and CDR2 SYDVKM. CDR3: CASSFRGMNNQPQHF. CDR3 nucleotide sequence: TGTGCCAGCAGTTTCAGGGGAATGAACAATCAGCCCCAGCATTTT.

The J gene is TRBJ2-7, the V gene TRBV18; the D gene is possibly TRBD1 (6 bases). The CDR3 is made up of 16 amino acids. Trimming shortened V by 6 bases and J by 0 bases, and 18 bases separated the two germline ends. Germline CDR1 is KGHSH and CDR2 is LQKENI. CDR3 loop: CASSHGQPAYSYEQYF. The CDR3 region has the DNA TGTGCCAGCTCGCACGGACAGCCGGCATACTCCTACGAGCAGTACTTC.

V usage is TRBV28 and J usage is TRBJ2-2; 9 bases line up with TRBD2. The CDR3 contains 16 residues. Germline CDR1 reads MDHEN; CDR2 reads SYDVKM. V gave up 5 bases and J gave up 3 bases; unmatched junction bases: 7. The CDR3 loop is CASSIQRGDYTGELFF. CDR3 coding DNA: TGTGCCAGCAGTATCCAGCGGGGGGACTACACCGGGGAGCTGTTTTTT.

The chain links TRBV2 to TRBJ2-3; 9 bases agree with TRBD2. CDR3 length: 19 amino acids. V lost 3 bases and J lost 7; bases outside the gene matches: 20. Germline-derived CDR1 and CDR2 are SNHLY and FYNNEI. In nucleotides, the CDR3 is TGTGCCAGCAGTGAGTTCCAGGGGGGTGGCCTAGCGGGGAGAAATACGCAGTATTTT. As protein: CASSEFQGGGLAGRNTQYF.

This chain connects TRBV18 to TRBJ1-3, with 7 positions matching TRBD1. CDR3 size: 15 residues. Unmatched junction bases numbered 6, after V lost 3 bases and J lost 4 bases. Germline CDR1 KGHSH, CDR2 LQKENI. CDR3: CASSPRQGRGNTIYF. The CDR3 coding sequence is TGTGCCAGCTCACCTAGACAGGGACGCGGAAACACCATATATTTT. Using reference TRBV18 and TRBJ1-3 for the parts outside the CDR3, the full variable domain is NAGVMQNPRHLVRRRGQEARLRCSPMKGHSHVYWYRQLPEEGLKFMVYLQKENIIDESGMPKERFSAEFPKEGPSILRIQQVVRGDSAAYFCASSPRQGRGNTIYFGEGSWLTVV.

This clone has just one count. This chain uses TRBV7-2 with TRBJ2-2, with D possibly being TRBD1 (6 bases). CDR3 length: 14 amino acids. Germline V gene sequence: CDR1 SGHTA, CDR2 FQGNSA. V shed 8 bases and J shed 5 bases, with 15 bases lying between them. CDR3 loop: CASWGQGYTGELFF. The CDR3 nucleotides read TGTGCCAGCTGGGGTCAGGGGTATACCGGGGAGCTGTTTTTT.

The chain couples TRBV5-8 to TRBJ2-7; 10 nucleotides agree with TRBD2. Germline assignment: CDR1 SGHTS and CDR2 YDEGEE. The V gene end was trimmed by 2 bases and the J gene end by 5 bases; junction bases not matched to a gene: 7. CDR3 size: 15 residues. For the CDR3, the DNA is TGTGCCAGCAGCTTCGGCCCTAGCGGGAGCCACGAGCAGTACTTC. It specifies CASSFGPSGSHEQYF.

This clone was detected only once. The chain is built from TRBV7-2 and TRBJ1-3, with TRBD1 identical over 9 bases. Trimming cost V 0 bases and J 0 bases; bases outside gene matches: 9. CDR3 size: 19 residues. CDR1 is SGHTA and CDR2 is FQGNSA in the germline V gene. In DNA, the CDR3 is TGTGCCAGCAGCTTAGCGGCGGGACAGGGACCCCTCTCTGGAAACACCATATATTTT. Translation: CASSLAAGQGPLSGNTIYF.